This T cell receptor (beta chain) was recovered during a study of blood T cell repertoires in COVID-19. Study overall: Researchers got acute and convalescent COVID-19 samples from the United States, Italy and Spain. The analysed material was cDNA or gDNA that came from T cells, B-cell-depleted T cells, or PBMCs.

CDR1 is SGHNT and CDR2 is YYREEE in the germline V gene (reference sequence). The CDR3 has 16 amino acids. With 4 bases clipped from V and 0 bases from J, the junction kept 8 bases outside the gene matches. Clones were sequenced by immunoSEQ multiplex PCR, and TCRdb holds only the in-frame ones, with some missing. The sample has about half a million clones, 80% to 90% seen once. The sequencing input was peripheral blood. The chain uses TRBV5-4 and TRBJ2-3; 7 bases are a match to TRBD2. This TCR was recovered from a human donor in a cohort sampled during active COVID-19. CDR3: CASSSPGLRSTDTQYF. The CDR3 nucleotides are TGTGCCAGCAGCAGCCCGGGACTAAGAAGCACAGATACGCAGTATTTT.